This TCR beta chain was sequenced during a study of blood T cell repertoires in COVID-19. Using immunoSEQ multiplex PCR, the repertoire was profiled, and TCRdb retains in-frame clones only, with some absent. The sample has 120,000 to 150,000 clones, approximately 80% seen once. V gave up 5 bases and J gave up 4 bases; unmatched junction bases: 11. CDR1 is MGHDK, CDR2 SYGVNS, per germline. The CDR3 is 16 amino acids. Input material: peripheral blood. This receptor was taken from a human donor in a cohort sampled during active COVID-19. The V gene is TRBV25-1, the J gene TRBJ2-1; 7 bases are shared with TRBD1. The CDR3, as DNA: TGTGCCAGCAGTCCACGGGACAGAATCCTTTACAATGAGCAGTTCTTC. Translated, it gives CASSPRDRILYNEQFF.